The 19 T cell receptor beta chains presented below share a single source sample, sequenced in a study of graft-versus-host responses after intestinal transplantation. The repertoire was sequenced with immunoSEQ multiplex PCR; TCRdb's copy has only in-frame clones and lacks some. The table lists approximately 110,000 clones, 90% to 95% of them singletons. These TCRs' antigens remain unknown. This sample comprised unstimulated CD4+ T cells sorted from spleen or lymph node cells, obtained before transplant. These receptors originate from a human donor who was the organ donor for an intestinal transplant.

This clone has only one observation. At one end the junction does not follow the germline gene, possibly because of a read error. The V gene is TRBV6-1, the J gene TRBJ2-7; maybe TRBD2 (5 bases). From germline, CDR1 is MNHNS and CDR2 SASEGT. CDR3 length: 13 amino acids. For the CDR3, the DNA is TGTGCCAGCAGTGAGATACCCCGGGAACGGCAGGACTTC. This encodes CASSEIPRERQDF.

The gene calls are TRBV19 and TRBJ1-2; D gene ambiguous. V lost 0 bases and J 7 bases, leaving 15 bases between the germline ends. The CDR3 contains 15 residues. Germline values: CDR1 LNHDA, CDR2 SQIVND (reference sequence). The CDR3 DNA follows: TGTGCCAGTAGTATAGAAAGGGCCGGGTTTAGTGGCTACACCTTC. This sequence encodes CASSIERAGFSGYTF.

The V and J genes are TRBV2 and TRBJ1-2; D unclear. Trimming left V 8 bases short and J 5 bases short, with 24 bases between. The CDR3 totals 16 residues. Per the germline V gene, CDR1 is SNHLY and CDR2 is FYNNEI. The CDR3 coding sequence is TGTGCCAGCGGAAACGGGTCGCCTGGGAGGGATTATGGCTACACCTTC. It yields the protein CASGNGSPGRDYGYTF.

V gene TRBV4-3 combines with J gene TRBJ2-3; 10 bases align to TRBD1. CDR1 and CDR2 from the germline V gene are LGHNA and YSLEER. V trimming: 0 bases; J trimming: 0 bases; junction bases outside the gene matches: 12. The CDR3 has 20 residues. DNA for the CDR3: TGCGCCAGCAGCCAAGATCGACAGGGGGCGAACCTTGTTAGCACAGATACGCAGTATTTT. Its translation is CASSQDRQGANLVSTDTQYF.

This chain joins TRBV5-1 and TRBJ2-1; tentatively, D is TRBD1 (5 bases). This CDR3 contains 14 residues. Trimming left V 0 bases short and J 8 bases short, with 12 bases between. Germline CDR1 is SGHRS and CDR2 is YFSETQ. In nucleotides, the CDR3 is TGCGCCAGCAGCTTGGAAAGGGGAACCCATGAGCAGTTCTTC. Translating gives CASSLERGTHEQFF. Based on the CDR3 plus reference TRBV5-1 and TRBJ2-1, the full variable domain is KAGVTQTPRYLIKTRGQQVTLSCSPISGHRSVSWYQQTPGQGLQFLFEYFSETQRNKGNFPGRFSGRQFSNSRSEMNVSTLELGDSALYLCASSLERGTHEQFFGPGTRLTVL.

This chain connects TRBV6-5 to TRBJ2-2; D gene ambiguous. Trimming removed 5 bases at V and 4 bases at J, with 8 bases between. This CDR3 is built from 13 residues. Germline assignment: CDR1 MNHEY and CDR2 SVGAGI. Here the CDR3 DNA reads TGTGCCAGCAGTCCCCACGGCACCGGGGAGCTGTTTTTT. It encodes CASSPHGTGELFF.

The genes are TRBV4-1 and TRBJ1-5; TRBD1 matches 7 bases. Per germline, CDR1 MGHRA and CDR2 YSYEKL. There are 16 residues in the CDR3. The ends lost 2 bases at V and 7 bases at J; junction bases unmatched: 11. This CDR3 reads CASSQKDRSGVQPQHF. CDR3 nucleotide sequence: TGCGCCAGCAGCCAAAAGGACAGGTCGGGTGTACAGCCCCAGCATTTT.

CDR3 protein: CASSLAGGGETQYF. The CDR3 region has the DNA TGTGCCAGCAGTTTAGCCGGCGGAGGAGAGACCCAGTACTTC. V gene TRBV9 combines with J gene TRBJ2-5; TRBD2 might be the D (5 bases). Germline lookup yields CDR1 SGDLS and CDR2 YYNGEE. Trimming took off 5 bases at V and 4 bases at J, with 15 bases between the two ends. CDR3 length: 14 amino acids.

The rearrangement joins TRBV6-5 to TRBJ2-5, with a weak D call TRBD2 (5 bases). Germline CDR1 MNHEY, CDR2 SVGAGI. V was clipped by 5 bases and J by 7 bases, with 11 bases between them. This CDR3 contains 12 residues. In nucleotides, the CDR3 is TGTGCCAGCAGTAAGAACCGGGGGACCCAGTACTTC. Translated: CASSKNRGTQYF.

The chain links TRBV19 to TRBJ2-3; 7 nucleotides agree with TRBD1. V trimming: 6 bases; J trimming: 1 base; junction bases outside the gene matches: 1. CDR3 length: 13 residues. CDR1 and CDR2 from the germline V gene are LNHDA and SQIVND (reference sequence). The CDR3 coding sequence is TGTGCCAGTAGCGGACAGGGCACAGATACGCAGTATTTT. It is translated as CASSGQGTDTQYF.

The chain is built from TRBV5-1 and TRBJ2-2, with D possibly being TRBD2 (5 bases). Trimming pared 3 bases from V and 4 bases from J, leaving 10 bases between. Germline V gives CDR1 SGHRS, CDR2 YFSETQ. The CDR3 has 14 amino acids. Here the CDR3 reads CASSSGLATGELFF. CDR3 DNA sequence: TGCGCCAGCAGCTCTGGACTTGCCACCGGGGAGCTGTTTTTT.

The V call is TRBV4-2, the J call TRBJ1-2, with D possibly matching TRBD1 (5 bases). V was cut by 1 base and J by 3 bases, with 12 bases left in between. The CDR3 is 15 amino acids. Germline-derived CDR1 and CDR2 are LGHNA and YNFKEQ. The CDR3 DNA reads TGTGCCAGCAGCCAAGTCAACGGGGCGGACTATGGCTACACCTTC. Its translation: CASSQVNGADYGYTF.

This rearrangement joins TRBV30 to TRBJ2-3, with D uncertain. The V and J ends lost 7 bases and 4 bases respectively, with 9 bases between them. This CDR3 spans 11 amino acids. CDR1 GTSNPN and CDR2 SVGIG come from the germline V gene (reference sequence). The CDR3 DNA sequence: TGTGCCTCCAAAAGGTCAGATACGCAGTATTTT. Its protein product is CASKRSDTQYF.

V is TRBV5-4 and J is TRBJ2-2; D might be TRBD1 (5 bases). Trimming shortened V by 5 bases and J by 7 bases, and 12 bases separated the two germline ends. This CDR3 comprises 13 residues. Germline lookup yields CDR1 SGHNT and CDR2 YYREEE (reference sequence). The CDR3 bases are TGTGCCAGCAGTCGACAGTTAGGCGGGGAGCTGTTTTTT. This codes for CASSRQLGGELFF.

The chain is built from TRBV6-5 and TRBJ1-1; D unclear. The CDR3 is made up of 13 amino acids. Per the germline V gene, CDR1 is MNHEY and CDR2 is SVGAGI. Trimming shortened V by 5 bases and J by 0 bases, and 7 bases separated the two germline ends. DNA of the CDR3: TGTGCCAGCAGTGGAGTCATGAACACTGAAGCTTTCTTT. Translation gives CASSGVMNTEAFF.

In its sample, this clone was seen a few times. V is TRBV19 and J is TRBJ2-1; D might be TRBD1 (6 bases). This CDR3 contains 14 residues. V was trimmed by 0 bases and J by 8 bases, leaving 11 bases between them. From germline, CDR1 is LNHDA and CDR2 SQIVND (reference sequence). CDR3 residues: CASSIENRVHEQFF. The CDR3 bases are TGTGCCAGTAGTATAGAGAACAGGGTGCATGAGCAGTTCTTC.

The V gene is TRBV28, the J gene TRBJ2-1; D uncertain. The CDR3 sequence is 13 residues long. V lost 3 bases, J lost 4 bases, and 7 bases lay in between. CDR1 and CDR2 from the germline V gene are MDHEN and SYDVKM. CDR3 sequence: CASSFRLYNEQFF. Here the CDR3 DNA reads TGTGCCAGCAGTTTCCGGTTGTACAATGAGCAGTTCTTC.

V is TRBV4-1 and J is TRBJ2-7; 8 bases are shared with TRBD1. Germline CDR1 and CDR2: MGHRA and YSYEKL. V was clipped by 5 bases and J by 5 bases; unmatched bases: 5. The CDR3 has 13 residues. The CDR3 nucleotides are TGCGCCAGCAGCGGACAGGGTCTCCACGAGCAGTACTTC. The encoded protein is CASSGQGLHEQYF.

The chain links TRBV28 to TRBJ2-7; D might be TRBD1 (5 bases). Looked up from germline, CDR1 is MDHEN and CDR2 is SYDVKM. Trimming cost V 3 bases and J 2 bases, with 8 bases left between them. The CDR3 loop spans 13 amino acids. Written as DNA, the CDR3 is TGTGCCAGCAGTTTTCAAGGGGCCTACGAGCAGTACTTC. It encodes CASSFQGAYEQYF.